Following are 7 T cell receptor beta chains from one sample sequenced in a study of T cells in Graves' hyperthyroidism and ophthalmopathy. Amplification targeted TCR beta CDR3 regions from RNA transcripts. During a first-round RT-PCR of the TCR CDR3, the HTBI primer set was used. TCRdb called the multiplex PCR reads again in MiXCR, with one record for every CDR3 protein. The sample holds around 690,000 distinct CDR3 sequences, around 15% seen once. Specimen: blood. These receptors originate from a man between 45 and 60 years old with Graves' hyperthyroidism.

The rearrangement joins TRBV7-2 to TRBJ2-2; TRBD1 might be the D (5 bases). Trimming left V 5 bases short and J 4 bases short, with 11 bases between. Germline V CDR1 and CDR2: SGHTA, FQGNSA. This CDR3 contains 14 residues. The CDR3 loop is CASSPNRITGELFF. CDR3 DNA: TGTGCCAGCAGCCCCAACAGGATCACCGGGGAGCTGTTTTTT.

This clonotype was seen repeatedly, ten times or more. The genes are TRBV27 and TRBJ2-7, with TRBD2 matching 7 bases. The CDR3 spans 15 residues. V lost 1 base and J lost 0; bases outside the gene matches: 3. Germline lookup yields CDR1 MNHEY and CDR2 SMNVEV (reference sequence). CDR3 nucleotides: TGTGCCAGCAGTTTATACGCGGGAGCCTCCTACGAGCAGTACTTC. Protein sequence: CASSLYAGASYEQYF.

The sample holds many counts of this clonotype. The chain carries TRBV24-1 and TRBJ2-1; the match to TRBD2 covers 7 bases. The CDR3 is 15 residues long. Germline CDR1 KGHDR, CDR2 SFDVKD. V was clipped by 5 bases and J by 2 bases; unmatched bases: 5. This CDR3 reads CATSGGSGTYNEQFF. CDR3 DNA sequence: TGTGCCACCAGTGGGGGAAGCGGGACCTACAATGAGCAGTTCTTC.

This clonotype came up a few times. The chain employs TRBV19 and TRBJ1-6, with a tentative D call TRBD1 (6 bases). In germline, CDR1 is LNHDA, CDR2 SQIVND (reference sequence). V was shortened by 5 bases and J by 10 bases, with 12 bases between the two germline ends. The CDR3 has 13 residues. CDR3 protein: CASSVNRDSPLHF. In DNA form, the CDR3 reads TGTGCCAGTAGTGTGAACAGGGACTCACCCCTCCACTTT.

The chain is built from TRBV6-9 and TRBJ2-1; 8 nucleotides line up with TRBD2. Germline V gives CDR1 MNHGY, CDR2 SVAAGI. The length of the CDR3 is 15 residues. With V trimmed by 3 bases and J by 8 bases, 9 bases remained unmatched. CDR3 DNA: TGTGCCAGCAGTTACGATCTGGGACTAGTCTATGAGCAGTTCTTC. It encodes CASSYDLGLVYEQFF.

This clonotype was observed at least ten times. This chain uses TRBV24-1 with TRBJ1-2; the match to TRBD1 covers 8 bases. CDR1 and CDR2 (germline): KGHDR, SFDVKD. This CDR3 has 14 amino acids. J gave up 3 bases and V 6 bases, and 5 bases lay outside the gene matches. The CDR3 sequence is CATSTRGQDYGYTF. In nucleotides, the CDR3 is TGTGCCACCAGTACCAGGGGGCAGGACTATGGCTACACCTTC.

This clonotype was detected many times. The chain has TRBV7-9 and TRBJ2-1; TRBD2 aligns across 14 bases. In germline, CDR1 is SEHNR, CDR2 FQNEAQ (reference sequence). J gave up 5 bases and V 5 bases, and 5 bases lay outside the gene matches. The CDR3 runs 16 residues. CDR3 region: CASSPGLAGGDNEQFF. CDR3 coding DNA: TGTGCCAGCAGCCCAGGACTAGCGGGAGGTGACAATGAGCAGTTCTTC.